The clone carrying this TCR beta chain was seen a single time. Trimming removed 0 bases from V and 5 bases from J, with 18 bases in between. Germline V gene sequence: CDR1 SGDLS, CDR2 YYNGEE. The CDR3 extends over 16 amino acids. In the original processing: Amplification of reference gene primers was used by the study to estimate nucleated cell counts. Sequencing was performed with immunoSEQ multiplex PCR; in TCRdb, only in-frame clones are kept and a portion is missing. That table supplies the V and J calls and clone size; D and trimming were determined from the DNA. The repertoire holds approximately 210,000 clones, about 88% seen once, with about 6.8% in the top ten. The sample comes from a study of blood T cell repertoires in COVID-19. About the study: Spain, Italy and the United States supplied samples that represented acute and convalescent COVID-19. T cells, B-cell-depleted T cells, or PBMCs provided the cDNA or gDNA that served as material.

The sequencing sample was made of peripheral blood. The chain carries TRBV9 and TRBJ2-7, with D perhaps matching TRBD2 (6 bases). This clonotype originated in a woman aged 35 to 49 who had recovered from COVID-19. The CDR3 nucleotides are TGTGCCAGCAGCGTAGGAGGGACGGCGGGATCCAACGAGCAGTACTTC. Translation gives CASSVGGTAGSNEQYF.